A selection of T cell receptor beta chains follows, all from one sample in a study of blood T cell repertoires in COVID-19. Sequenced by immunoSEQ multiplex PCR; TCRdb stores in-frame clones only, minus some. Here the sample spans 250,000 to 300,000 clones, 81% being singletons. Source material: peripheral blood. Source of these receptors: a woman aged 60 to 75 with active or convalescent COVID-19. Each CDR3 is given with its conserved first and last residue. The D gene is left open where the match is weak. A clone size is listed for some rows: how often the clone was seen (once, few, many), or a class if it is expanded.

cdr3_length j_call clone_size d_call v_call cdr3_nt cdr3_aa
17 TRBJ1-1 - - TRBV18 TGTGCCAGCTCATCTACCGGGCGGGGGTTTAAGGACACTGAAGCTTTCTTT CASSSTGRGFKDTEAFF
15 TRBJ1-1 once - TRBV11-2 TGTGCCAGCAGCTCGCTACGGAGAATGAACACTGAAGCTTTCTTT CASSSLRRMNTEAFF
15 TRBJ2-6 - TRBD1 TRBV13 TGTGCCAGCAGCTCAGACAGGGCTGGGGCCAACGTCCTGACTTTC CASSSDRAGANVLTF
13 TRBJ2-7 - - TRBV5-1 TGCGCCAGCAGCTTGGCCAGCTCCTACGAGCAGTACTTC CASSLASSYEQYF
15 TRBJ1-3 - - TRBV9 TGTGCCAGCAGCGTAGACGCGGGATTTGGAAACACCATATATTTT CASSVDAGFGNTIYF
14 TRBJ1-1 - TRBD1 TRBV10-3 TGTGCCATCACCCCGGGACAGGGGAACACTGAAGCTTTCTTT CAITPGQGNTEAFF
14 TRBJ1-3 - - TRBV10-3 TGTGCCATGACCACAGGATTCTCTGGAAACACCATATATTTT CAMTTGFSGNTIYF
16 TRBJ2-3 - - TRBV1 TGCACCAACCCCGGGACTATTCCTTCTAGCACAGATACGCAGTATTTT CTNPGTIPSSTDTQYF
12 TRBJ2-7 - - TRBV3-1/TRBV3-2 TGTGCCAGCAGCCTTAGCTCCTACGAGCAGTACTTC CASSLSSYEQYF
12 TRBJ1-2 - - TRBV19 TGTGCCAGTAGTATGGGAGAATATGGCTACACCTTC CASSMGEYGYTF
21 TRBJ2-5 - TRBD2 TRBV4-2 TGTGCCAGCAGCCACGCCCTCGCCTCCGGGACTAGCGGGGGGGCACGAGAGACCCAGTACTTC CASSHALASGTSGGARETQYF
15 TRBJ2-5 - TRBD2 TRBV6-5 TGTGCCAGCACCTTTAGCGGGGTGGCTCAAGAGACCCAGTACTTC CASTFSGVAQETQYF
15 TRBJ1-5 - TRBD1 TRBV27 TGTGCCAGCAGTTTACTTGGACAGGGGGCGGAGCCCCAGCATTTT CASSLLGQGAEPQHF
15 TRBJ1-2 - TRBD1 TRBV3-1/TRBV3-2 TGTGCCAGCAGACAAATCCGGACAGGGGGCGATGGCTACACCTTC CASRQIRTGGDGYTF
14 TRBJ1-6 - - TRBV6-6 TGTGCCAGCAGTTACCCTGAACAGGGTACACCCCTCCACTTT CASSYPEQGTPLHF
14 TRBJ2-1 - TRBD2 TRBV19 TGTGCCAGTAACGAGCGGGGGCACCAGAATGAGCAGTTCTTC CASNERGHQNEQFF
16 TRBJ2-1 few TRBD2 TRBV4-2 TGTGCCAGCAGCCAAGGGCTAGCGGCTTCCTACAATGAGCAGTTCTTC CASSQGLAASYNEQFF
15 TRBJ1-5 - TRBD1 TRBV2 TGTGCCAGCGTTAGAGGGACAGGGGGTAACCAGCCCCAGCATTTT CASVRGTGGNQPQHF
14 TRBJ1-1 - - TRBV6-5 TGTGCCAGCAGTACGAACAGGGATAACACTGAAGCTTTCTTT CASSTNRDNTEAFF
17 TRBJ1-2 - - TRBV7-9 TGTGCCAGTCTCCCCCAGGGCCGGGTCTATTCTAACTATGGCTACACCTTC CASLPQGRVYSNYGYTF
15 TRBJ1-5 - - TRBV12-5 TGTGCTAGTGGTAAAACCGGGACTGAGGATCAGCCCCAGCATTTT CASGKTGTEDQPQHF
15 TRBJ1-1 - TRBD1 TRBV2 TGTGCCAGCAGTGAATTAAGGACAGGGAACACTGAAGCTTTCTTT CASSELRTGNTEAFF
17 TRBJ2-3 few TRBD1 TRBV30 TGTGCCTGGAGTAAACCGCCGGACAGGGAGTCAACAGATACGCAGTATTTT CAWSKPPDRESTDTQYF
12 TRBJ1-1 - - TRBV2 TGTGCCAGCACCCGAACGGGCACTGAAGCTTTCTTT CASTRTGTEAFF
15 TRBJ2-7 few - TRBV6-2/TRBV6-3 TGTGCCAGCAGTTACTCGTGGACAGCGACCTACGAGCAGTACTTC CASSYSWTATYEQYF
14 TRBJ1-2 - - TRBV6-2/TRBV6-3 TGTGCCAGCAGCCCAGCTTCGGGGAACTATGGCTACACCTTC CASSPASGNYGYTF
15 TRBJ1-2 once TRBD1 TRBV6-5 TGTGCCAGCAGTTCGGGACAGATTATTGACTATGGCTACACCTTC CASSSGQIIDYGYTF
17 TRBJ2-5 - - TRBV5-1 TGCGCCAGCAGCTTGGACCAGGGGATTAATCCAGGGGAGACCCAGTACTTC CASSLDQGINPGETQYF
15 TRBJ1-3 few - TRBV13 TGTGCCAGCAGCTTAGGCCGGGATTCTGGAAACACCATATATTTT CASSLGRDSGNTIYF
14 TRBJ1-2 - - TRBV19 TGTGCCAGTAGTAGGACCGATAGGGGGAATGGCTACACCTTC CASSRTDRGNGYTF
16 TRBJ2-1 many TRBD1 TRBV18 TGTGCCAGCTCACCACCGATGAGGGGGCCAAACAATGAGCAGTTCTTC CASSPPMRGPNNEQFF
15 TRBJ2-1 - - TRBV7-8 TGTGCCAGCAGCTTAGGGTCACAGGGCTACAATGAGCAGTTCTTC CASSLGSQGYNEQFF
14 TRBJ2-7 - TRBD1 TRBV5-6 TGTGCCAGCAGCTTGGGACAGGGGATCAACGAGCAGTACTTC CASSLGQGINEQYF
12 TRBJ1-5 - - TRBV7-9 TGTGCCAGCAGCGACCAGGTCAGCCTCCAGCATTTT CASSDQVSLQHF
12 TRBJ2-1 - - TRBV7-8 TGTGCCAGCAGCTTATCGTACAATGAGCAGTTCTTC CASSLSYNEQFF
13 TRBJ2-1 - - TRBV30 TGTGCCTGGAGGGGGGGGTCCGGCAGGGGGCAGTTCTTC CAWRGGSGRGQFF
16 TRBJ2-5 - - TRBV7-8 TGTGCCAGCAGCTTAGTTCTCGGGGGGCAAGCTCCTAGCCACTACTTC CASSLVLGGQAPSHYF
14 TRBJ2-7 - TRBD1 TRBV10-3 TGTGCCATCAGTGAGGACAGGGGCGCCTACGAGCAGTACTTC CAISEDRGAYEQYF
15 TRBJ2-3 - - TRBV4-1 TGCGCCAGCAGCCAAGCCGGGATAGGCACAGATACGCAGTATTTT CASSQAGIGTDTQYF
15 TRBJ1-4 - TRBD1 TRBV29-1 TGCAGCGTGTCTACTACAGGGGGGCCGAGAGAAAAACTGTTTTTT CSVSTTGGPREKLFF
15 TRBJ2-7 - - TRBV6-5 TGTGCCAGCAGTTACGGGGGGAGTTTTCCCTACGAGCAGTACTTC CASSYGGSFPYEQYF
15 TRBJ1-1 - TRBD1 TRBV7-2 TGTGCCAGCAGCACTGGGACAGGGGGATTCACTGAAGCTTTCTTT CASSTGTGGFTEAFF
12 TRBJ1-5 - - TRBV19 TGTGCCAGCAGGGCTGGCAATCAGCCCCAGCATTTT CASRAGNQPQHF
16 TRBJ1-5 - - TRBV12-5 TGTGCTAGTGGTTCAACAGGGCCGTATAGCAATCAGCCCCAGCATTTT CASGSTGPYSNQPQHF
14 TRBJ1-4 - TRBD1 TRBV6-5 TGTGCCAGCAGTTACGGGGACAGGGATGAAAAACTGTTTTTT CASSYGDRDEKLFF
15 TRBJ2-5 - TRBD2 TRBV30 TGTGCCTGGAGTGTACCTGGCGGGGGGCAAGAGACCCAGTACTTC CAWSVPGGGQETQYF
16 TRBJ2-5 - TRBD1 TRBV7-2 TGTGCCAGCAGCTTAAGACAGGGGAATGTGGCAGAGACCCAGTACTTC CASSLRQGNVAETQYF
16 TRBJ2-2 - - TRBV10-3 TGTGCCATCAGTGAGTCAGAGTTCACGAACACCGGGGAGCTGTTTTTT CAISESEFTNTGELFF
15 TRBJ1-1 - TRBD1 TRBV5-5 TGTGCCAGCAGTTATGCCGGGACAGGGAACACTGAAGCTTTCTTT CASSYAGTGNTEAFF
14 TRBJ2-2 - - TRBV6-1 TGTGCCAGCAGTTCCAGGCCAACCCCCGGGGAGCTGTTTTTT CASSSRPTPGELFF
16 TRBJ1-5 - TRBD1 TRBV15 TGTGCCACCAGCAGAGGGGACAGGGGGCTAATTCAGCCCCAGCATTTT CATSRGDRGLIQPQHF
15 TRBJ2-1 - TRBD2 TRBV7-9 TGTGCCAGCAGCTTTTTCCTAGCGGGGGGCGATGAGCAGTTCTTC CASSFFLAGGDEQFF
11 TRBJ2-1 - - TRBV7-9 TGTGCCAGCAGCCCCCGAGGTGAGCAGTTCTTC CASSPRGEQFF
15 TRBJ1-6 - TRBD1 TRBV18 TGTGCCAGCTCACCCCCGGGACAGGGTCGATCACCCCTCCACTTT CASSPPGQGRSPLHF
14 TRBJ1-5 - - TRBV6-5 TGTGCCAGCAAACTCTCAGGGGACGTTCAGCCCCAGCATTTT CASKLSGDVQPQHF
15 TRBJ2-1 - TRBD1 TRBV6-1 TGTGCCAGCAGTGAACTGGGACAGATACCCAATGAGCAGTTCTTC CASSELGQIPNEQFF
16 TRBJ2-3 - TRBD2 TRBV5-1 TGCGCCAGCAGCTTGGACGGGGGGGACCCCACAGATACGCAGTATTTT CASSLDGGDPTDTQYF
15 TRBJ1-1 - TRBD1 TRBV7-6 TGTGCCAGCAGCCCAAGACAGGGGGCGAACACTGAAGCTTTCTTT CASSPRQGANTEAFF
15 TRBJ2-7 - - TRBV21-1 TGTGCCAGCAGCAAAGGTCGGCAGGGATCCTACGAGCAGTACTTC CASSKGRQGSYEQYF